This TCR beta chain was found in a study of blood T cell repertoires in COVID-19. Germline V gives CDR1 MDHEN, CDR2 SYDVKM. J lost 4 bases, V lost 6 bases, and 10 bases had no gene match. This CDR3 has 15 residues. Only one count was recorded for this clone. Only in-frame clones appear in the TCRdb table, and some are missing; sequencing was by immunoSEQ multiplex PCR. The sample has about 60,000 clones, more than 75% seen once. The chain uses TRBV28 and TRBJ2-7; TRBD1 matches 9 bases. The specimen was peripheral blood. The clonotype comes from a woman at least 80 years old with acute or convalescent COVID-19. CDR3 coding DNA: TGTGCCAGCAGGACCGACAGGGGGACCCCTTACGAGCAGTACTTC. Translating it yields CASRTDRGTPYEQYF.